One and the same sample provided the 32 T cell receptor beta chains below, sequenced in a study of cytomegalovirus exposure and HLA in healthy donors. The PCR ran on 60 Vbeta and 13 Jbeta primers. This table comes from immunoSEQ multiplex PCR, and its TCRdb copy is limited to in-frame clones, with some not included. The table has about 270,000 clones, about 66% seen once. Material for sequencing was PBMCs. The receptors originated from a female donor in good health and CMV-seronegative.

The V and J genes are TRBV7-8 and TRBJ2-2; 11 bases match TRBD2. This CDR3 is 17 amino acids long. Trimming took 5 bases from V and 0 from J; bases not matched to a gene: 5. The germline V gene encodes CDR1 SGHVS and CDR2 FQNEAQ. CDR3 sequence: CASSQTSGVTNTGELFF. CDR3 DNA sequence: TGTGCCAGCAGCCAGACTAGCGGGGTTACGAACACCGGGGAGCTGTTTTTT.

The sample holds a few counts of this clone. The V call is TRBV27, the J call TRBJ2-1, with TRBD1 as a possible D gene (6 bases). The CDR3 sequence is 12 residues long. Per the germline V gene, CDR1 is MNHEY and CDR2 is SMNVEV (reference sequence). V dropped 5 bases and J dropped 14 bases, with 16 bases sitting between them. The CDR3 DNA sequence: TGTGCCAGCAGTGGGGGCCTTTTCCGGGAGTTCTTC. Residues: CASSGGLFREFF.

The chain recombines TRBV5-1 with TRBJ2-2; 9 bases are a match to TRBD1. The CDR3 covers 15 residues. V was clipped by 7 bases and J by 7 bases; unmatched bases: 11. The germline gives CDR1 SGHRS, CDR2 YFSETQ. This CDR3 reads CASHSGTGHGGELFF. CDR3 nucleotide sequence: TGCGCCAGCCACTCCGGGACAGGGCACGGCGGGGAGCTGTTTTTT.

The chain links TRBV6-5 to TRBJ1-3, with 9 bases identical to TRBD1. Germline assignment: CDR1 MNHEY and CDR2 SVGAGI. The ends lost 5 bases at V and 4 bases at J; junction bases unmatched: 3. CDR3 size: 14 residues. CDR3 sequence (DNA): TGTGCCAGCAGTCCGGGACAGGGAGGAAACACCATATATTTT. Translation gives CASSPGQGGNTIYF.

The CDR3: CASSPQGLAAIEQFF. CDR3 coding DNA: TGTGCCAGCAGCCCCCAGGGACTAGCCGCAATTGAGCAGTTCTTC. The chain has TRBV7-8 and TRBJ2-1; 9 bases are a match to TRBD2. The V and J ends lost 5 bases and 9 bases, in that order; junction bases with no gene match: 11. CDR1 is SGHVS, CDR2 FQNEAQ, per germline. The CDR3 runs 15 residues.

This clone was detected only a few times. V gene TRBV18 combines with J gene TRBJ2-5; the match to TRBD2 covers 10 bases. The J call may not be correct, given that the DNA end is closer to TRBJ2-7. The length of the CDR3 is 16 residues. The germline V gene encodes CDR1 KGHSH and CDR2 LQKENI. CDR3 amino acids: CASSPNGLAVTYEQYF. The CDR3 DNA reads as TGTGCCAGCTCACCAAATGGACTAGCGGTGACCTACGAGCAGTACTTC.

The V gene is TRBV6-1, the J gene TRBJ2-5, with D unclear. The CDR3 runs to 11 residues. Germline lookup yields CDR1 MNHNS and CDR2 SASEGT. V was shortened by 6 bases and J by 1 base, with 3 bases between the two germline ends. CDR3 nucleotide sequence: TGTGCCAGCAGCTTCCAAGAGACCCAGTACTTC. Amino acids: CASSFQETQYF.

This clone was seen a few times. The genes are TRBV14 and TRBJ2-1, with 9 bases matching TRBD2. V lost 2 bases to trimming and J lost 3 bases; unmatched junction nucleotides: 2. This CDR3 region has 15 residues. From germline, CDR1 is SGHDN and CDR2 FVKESK. The CDR3 DNA is TGTGCCAGCAGCCAACTAGCGGGGAGCTACAATGAGCAGTTCTTC. It specifies CASSQLAGSYNEQFF.

The chain is built from TRBV28 and TRBJ2-1; 9 bases fit TRBD2. There are 16 residues in the CDR3. Germline V CDR1 and CDR2: MDHEN, SYDVKM. The V segment lost 4 bases and the J segment 8 bases; nucleotides outside the gene matches: 12. As DNA, the CDR3 is TGTGCCAGCAGTTCGTCCGGAGCGGGAGGTAAGGATGAGCAGTTCTTC. Translation: CASSSSGAGGKDEQFF.

This clone showed up just a few times. The V and J genes are TRBV5-1 and TRBJ1-2; 10 bases fit TRBD1. The CDR3 runs 16 residues. The V and J ends lost 4 bases and 0 bases, in that order; junction bases with no gene match: 6. CDR1 is SGHRS and CDR2 is YFSETQ in the germline V gene. CDR3 in DNA: TGCGCCAGCAGCCCCTGGACAGGGGGTACTAACTATGGCTACACCTTC. Amino acids: CASSPWTGGTNYGYTF.

The chain couples TRBV10-3 to TRBJ2-3, with TRBD2 matching 11 bases. The CDR3 loop spans 15 amino acids. After removal of 6 bases from V and 6 bases from J, the junction contained 8 bases not matched to a gene. The germline CDR1 and CDR2 sequences are ENHRY and SYGVKD. CDR3 sequence reads: CAISLTSGSPDTQYF. The CDR3 bases are TGTGCCATCAGCCTTACTAGCGGGAGTCCTGATACGCAGTATTTT.

In regard to this clone: The junction and the germline gene differ at one end; a read error may be behind it. V and J are TRBV6-6 and TRBJ2-7, with TRBD1 identical over 7 bases. CDR3 size: 13 residues. Germline loops: CDR1 MNHNY, CDR2 SVGAGI (reference sequence). DNA of the CDR3: TGTACCAGCAGTCAAAGGGACAGCTACGAGCAGTACTTC. Its translation is CTSSQRDSYEQYF.

The chain recombines TRBV2 with TRBJ1-1; 9 bases map to TRBD1. The germline V gene has CDR1 SNHLY and CDR2 FYNNEI. CDR3 length: 16 amino acids. The V gene end was trimmed by 3 bases and the J gene end by 3 bases; junction bases not matched to a gene: 8. The CDR3 here is CASSDPDRGKDTEAFF. The CDR3 nucleotides read TGTGCCAGCAGTGACCCGGACAGGGGTAAGGACACTGAAGCTTTCTTT. Full variable domain (rest looked up from reference TRBV2 and TRBJ1-1): EPEVTQTPSHQVTQMGQEVILRCVPISNHLYFYWYRQILGQKVEFLVSFYNNEISEKSEIFDDQFSVERPDGSNFTLKIRSTKLEDSAMYFCASSDPDRGKDTEAFFGQGTRLTVV.

The V and J genes are TRBV27 and TRBJ2-2; TRBD2 is a possible D gene (6 bases). Trimming shortened V by 3 bases and J by 2 bases, and 10 bases separated the two germline ends. The CDR3 length is 15 residues. Per the germline V gene, CDR1 is MNHEY and CDR2 is SMNVEV (reference sequence). CDR3 protein: CASSFTGSNTGELFF. For the CDR3, the DNA is TGTGCCAGCAGTTTCACCGGGAGTAACACCGGGGAGCTGTTTTTT.

The chain joins TRBV7-2 to TRBJ2-7, with a possible D match to TRBD1 (5 bases). The germline V gene has CDR1 SGHTA and CDR2 FQGNSA. CDR3 length equals 14 residues. Trimming pared 5 bases from V and 5 bases from J, leaving 16 bases between. The CDR3 spells CASSPTALRNEQYF. The CDR3 coding sequence is TGTGCCAGCAGCCCGACAGCCCTAAGGAACGAGCAGTACTTC.

In its sample, this clone was seen once. V is TRBV11-2 and J is TRBJ1-2; 10 positions agree with TRBD1. J gave up 4 bases and V 6 bases, and 5 bases lay outside the gene matches. This CDR3 has 14 residues. Germline assignment: CDR1 SGHAT and CDR2 FQNNGV. The CDR3 DNA reads TGTGCCAGCAGACCGGGACAGGGGTTCTATGGCTACACCTTC. Translation gives CASRPGQGFYGYTF. The full variable domain, rest sourced from reference TRBV11-2 and TRBJ1-2, is EAGVAQSPRYKIIEKRQSVAFWCNPISGHATLYWYQQILGQGPKLLIQFQNNGVVDDSQLPKDRFSAERLKGVDSTLKIQPAKLEDSAVYLCASRPGQGFYGYTFGSGTRLTVV.

In this sample, this clone turned up a few times. The chain links TRBV5-6 to TRBJ2-5, with 9 bases aligning to TRBD2. The assigned J gene may be wrong: the sequence end matches TRBJ2-7 better. In germline, CDR1 is SGHDT, CDR2 YYEEEE. This CDR3 region has 16 residues. The CDR3 DNA reads as TGTGCCAGCAGCCCTCGCGGACTAGCGTCCCCCTACGAGCAGTACTTC. It specifies CASSPRGLASPYEQYF.

V is TRBV18 and J is TRBJ1-2, with D possibly being TRBD1 (5 bases). Looked up from germline, CDR1 is KGHSH and CDR2 is LQKENI. V was clipped by 1 base and J by 2 bases, with 11 bases between them. This CDR3 has 15 residues. CDR3 sequence reads: CASSPLGHQNYGYTF. The CDR3 coding sequence is TGTGCCAGCTCACCACTAGGACACCAAAACTATGGCTACACCTTC.

A single count supports this clone. V usage is TRBV30 and J usage is TRBJ1-5, with 8 positions matching TRBD1. The junction had 5 bases not matched to a gene; V was cut back by 3 bases and J by 4 bases. The CDR3 runs to 14 residues. CDR1 is GTSNPN and CDR2 is SVGIG in the germline V gene (reference sequence). CDR3 in DNA: TGTGCCTGGAGCGCAACAGGGGGAAATCAGCCCCAGCATTTT. Translating gives CAWSATGGNQPQHF.

This sequence joins TRBV19 and TRBJ1-1; 9 bases are a match to TRBD1. The trim removed 3 bases at V and 4 bases at J, leaving 15 bases unmatched. Per the germline V gene, CDR1 is LNHDA and CDR2 is SQIVND (reference sequence). The CDR3 runs to 18 residues. The CDR3: CASSMSPRTGEVGTEAFF. Here the CDR3 DNA reads TGTGCCAGTAGTATGTCTCCCAGGACAGGGGAAGTGGGCACTGAAGCTTTCTTT.

The V gene is TRBV5-5, the J gene TRBJ2-7; the match to TRBD1 covers 7 bases. V lost 0 bases to trimming and J lost 4 bases; unmatched junction nucleotides: 7. Germline V CDR1 and CDR2: SGHKS, YYEKEE (reference sequence). The CDR3 runs 15 residues. CDR3 DNA: TGTGCCAGCAGCTTGGGCCGGGACAGACCTTACGAGCAGTACTTC. It translates to CASSLGRDRPYEQYF. The full variable domain, its missing parts supplied by reference TRBV5-5 and TRBJ2-7, is DAGVTQSPTHLIKTRGQQVTLRCSPISGHKSVSWYQQVLGQGPQFIFQYYEKEERGRGNFPDRFSARQFPNYSSELNVNALLLGDSALYLCASSLGRDRPYEQYFGPGTRLTVT.

The genes are TRBV19 and TRBJ1-1; 7 bases are a match to TRBD1. CDR1 LNHDA and CDR2 SQIVND come from the germline V gene (reference sequence). The CDR3 loop spans 15 amino acids. Germline trimming cut 7 bases from V and 4 bases from J; bases unmatched to any gene: 12. CDR3 region: CASTLTPGGGTEAFF. In nucleotides, the CDR3 is TGTGCCAGTACCCTCACGCCAGGGGGAGGCACTGAAGCTTTCTTT.

This clone has a handful of counts. The chain has TRBV5-1 and TRBJ1-1; TRBD1 might be the D (5 bases). V was clipped by 2 bases and J by 1 base, with 9 bases between them. From germline, CDR1 is SGHRS and CDR2 YFSETQ. The CDR3 covers 14 residues. In DNA, the CDR3 is TGCGCCAGCAGCTTCGGGGGGGGGAACACTGAAGCTTTCTTT. Its protein product is CASSFGGGNTEAFF.

J is TRBJ2-1 and V is TRBV9; 7 bases are shared with TRBD1. This CDR3 contains 16 residues. After removal of 3 bases from V and 4 bases from J, the junction contained 10 bases not matched to a gene. Germline values: CDR1 SGDLS, CDR2 YYNGEE. The CDR3 sequence: CASSGRLGTAYNEQFF. The DNA for the CDR3 is TGTGCCAGCAGCGGTAGATTAGGGACAGCTTACAATGAGCAGTTCTTC.

In its sample, this clone was seen a few times. This chain links TRBV19 with TRBJ1-2, with a weak D call TRBD1 (5 bases). Trimming pared 0 bases from V and 6 bases from J, leaving 11 bases between. Germline loops: CDR1 LNHDA, CDR2 SQIVND (reference sequence). The CDR3 loop spans 14 amino acids. CDR3 DNA sequence: TGTGCCAGTAGTATAGATTTGGCAGGGAATGGCTACACCTTC. Protein: CASSIDLAGNGYTF. The variable domain in full, with the rest retrieved from reference TRBV19 and TRBJ1-2, is DGGITQSPKYLFRKEGQNVTLSCEQNLNHDAMYWYRQDPGQGLRLIYYSQIVNDFQKGDIAEGYSVSREKKESFPLTVTSAQKNPTAFYLCASSIDLAGNGYTFGSGTRLTVV.

This chain connects TRBV7-9 to TRBJ2-1, with a tentative D call TRBD1 (5 bases). Germline V gene sequence: CDR1 SEHNR, CDR2 FQNEAQ (reference sequence). V lost 5 bases to trimming and J lost 6 bases, with 11 bases between them. This CDR3 region has 13 residues. The CDR3 reads CASSAGSGNEQFF. The CDR3, as DNA: TGTGCCAGCAGCGCAGGGTCCGGCAATGAGCAGTTCTTC.

CDR3 coding DNA: TGTGCCAGCAGACAAGTGGGGCCCTACCAAGAGACCCAGTACTTC. Its translation: CASRQVGPYQETQYF. The rearrangement links TRBV28 to TRBJ2-5; the D gene is possibly TRBD1 (5 bases). The germline V gene encodes CDR1 MDHEN and CDR2 SYDVKM. Trimming removed 6 bases from V and 0 bases from J, with 14 bases in between. This CDR3 spans 15 amino acids.

The CDR3 coding sequence is TGTGCCAGCAGTTGGACAGGGGTTATCCATACGCAGTATTTT. It encodes CASSWTGVIHTQYF. The chain uses TRBV27 and TRBJ2-3, with 9 positions matching TRBD1. This CDR3 region has 14 residues. With V trimmed by 4 bases and J by 7 bases, 6 bases remained unmatched. CDR1 is MNHEY and CDR2 is SMNVEV in the germline V gene (reference sequence).

V and J are TRBV28 and TRBJ2-7, with 10 nucleotides matching TRBD1. Trimming took 3 bases from V and 4 from J; bases not matched to a gene: 6. Germline CDR1 reads MDHEN; CDR2 reads SYDVKM. The CDR3 has 15 amino acids. CDR3 nucleotide sequence: TGTGCCAGCAGTTTTTTTGGGACAGGGGCTTACGAGCAGTACTTC. It is translated as CASSFFGTGAYEQYF.

The chain links TRBV5-4 to TRBJ1-6; D is uncertain. The CDR3 covers 13 residues. From germline, CDR1 is SGHNT and CDR2 YYREEE (reference sequence). The V end was cut by 2 bases, the J end by 6 bases, with 6 bases between. CDR3 bases: TGTGCCAGCAGCTTCCTAATTAATTCACCCCTCCACTTT. Protein product: CASSFLINSPLHF.

This clone has just a few counts. J is TRBJ1-1 and V is TRBV7-9; 9 positions match TRBD1. The V gene end was trimmed by 5 bases and the J gene end by 0 bases; junction bases not matched to a gene: 1. Germline loops: CDR1 SEHNR, CDR2 FQNEAQ (reference sequence). The CDR3 contains 14 residues. Here the CDR3 reads CASSRDRVNTEAFF. The CDR3 DNA is TGTGCCAGCAGCCGGGACAGGGTGAACACTGAAGCTTTCTTT.

This chain connects TRBV19 to TRBJ2-7, with D possibly being TRBD1 (5 bases). The germline V and J ends were trimmed by 1 base and 9 bases, with 19 bases remaining between them. Germline CDR1 and CDR2: LNHDA and SQIVND (reference sequence). This CDR3 region has 15 residues. The CDR3 bases are TGTGCCAGTAGTATAGGGGGCCGGACGCCATTGGGGCAGTACTTC. Translation gives CASSIGGRTPLGQYF.